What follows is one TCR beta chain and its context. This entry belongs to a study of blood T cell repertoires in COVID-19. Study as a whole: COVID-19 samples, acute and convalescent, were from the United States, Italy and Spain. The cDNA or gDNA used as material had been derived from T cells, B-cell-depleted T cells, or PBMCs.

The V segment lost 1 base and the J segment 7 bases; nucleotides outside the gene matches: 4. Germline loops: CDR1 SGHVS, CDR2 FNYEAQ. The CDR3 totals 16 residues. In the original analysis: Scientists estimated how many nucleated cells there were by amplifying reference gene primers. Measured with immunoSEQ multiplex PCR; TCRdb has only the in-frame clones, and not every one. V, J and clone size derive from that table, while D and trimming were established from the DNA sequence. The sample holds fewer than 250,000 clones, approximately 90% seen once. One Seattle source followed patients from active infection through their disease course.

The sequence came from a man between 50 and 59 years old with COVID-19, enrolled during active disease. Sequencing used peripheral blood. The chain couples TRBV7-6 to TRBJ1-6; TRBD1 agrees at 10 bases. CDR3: CASSLGQGAENSPLHF. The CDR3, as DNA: TGTGCCAGCAGCTTAGGACAGGGGGCGGAAAATTCACCCCTCCACTTT.